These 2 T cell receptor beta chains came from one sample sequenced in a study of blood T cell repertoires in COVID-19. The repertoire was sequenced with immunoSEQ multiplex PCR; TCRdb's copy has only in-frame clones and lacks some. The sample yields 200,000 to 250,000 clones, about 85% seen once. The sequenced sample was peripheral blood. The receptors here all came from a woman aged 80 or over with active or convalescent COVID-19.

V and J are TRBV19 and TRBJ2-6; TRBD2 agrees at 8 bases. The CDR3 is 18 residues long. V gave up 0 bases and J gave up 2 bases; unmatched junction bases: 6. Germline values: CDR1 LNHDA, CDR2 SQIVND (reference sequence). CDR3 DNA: TGTGCCAGTAGTATAGATCTCGGGGGGGACGCTGGGGCCAACGTCCTGACTTTC. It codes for CASSIDLGGDAGANVLTF.

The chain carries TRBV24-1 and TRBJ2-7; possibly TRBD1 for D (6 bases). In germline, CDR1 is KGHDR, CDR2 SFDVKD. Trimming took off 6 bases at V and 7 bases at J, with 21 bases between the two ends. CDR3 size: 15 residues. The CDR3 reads CATSQVGAGPREQYF. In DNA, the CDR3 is TGTGCCACCAGTCAGGTGGGGGCCGGTCCTAGAGAGCAGTACTTC.